This T cell receptor beta chain stems from a study of cytomegalovirus exposure and HLA in healthy donors. This CDR3 is built from 17 residues. Deletions cut 5 bases from V and 0 bases from J, with 16 bases between. Per germline, CDR1 SGHAT and CDR2 FQNNGV. The PCR employed 60 Vbeta primers together with 13 Jbeta primers. Libraries were prepared by immunoSEQ multiplex PCR; TCRdb keeps only in-frame clonotypes and omits some of them. This table has about 120,000 clones, about four fifths appearing once. The source material was PBMCs. This TCR was recovered from a female donor in good health and CMV-seropositive. This chain connects TRBV11-2 to TRBJ1-4; the D gene is possibly TRBD1 (6 bases). The CDR3 here is CASSPRTDAATNEKLFF. CDR3 nucleotide sequence: TGTGCCAGCAGCCCCCGGACAGATGCAGCAACTAATGAAAAACTGTTTTTT.